Each of the 29 T cell receptor beta chains below was sequenced from the same sample in a study of CD8 T cells in ankylosing spondylitis. Via MiXCR, TCRdb re-called the 5' RACE reads, giving one row per CDR3 protein. The profile shows about 220,000 distinct CDR3 sequences, about 26% of them singletons. The sequencing input was blood, either unsorted or a sorted T cell fraction (not recorded which). The source is a male donor with ankylosing spondylitis or in good health (not recorded which).

This chain connects TRBV20-1 to TRBJ2-5, with D maybe TRBD2 (5 bases). The CDR3 is made up of 12 amino acids. Germline V gene data show CDR1 as DFQATT and CDR2 as SNEGSKA (reference sequence). Trimming shortened V by 5 bases and J by 7 bases, and 14 bases separated the two germline ends. Written as DNA, the CDR3 is TGCAGTGCTGGACTCCCAGGCGGGACCCAGTACTTC. Its protein is CSAGLPGGTQYF.

This clonotype was observed at least ten times. The chain uses TRBV7-2 and TRBJ2-3; a weak D match, TRBD1 (5 bases). The V end was cut by 2 bases, the J end by 3 bases, with 15 bases between. The CDR3 sequence is 16 residues long. In germline, CDR1 is SGHTA, CDR2 FQGNSA. This chain's CDR3 is CASSLSGASGTDTQYF. The DNA for the CDR3 is TGTGCCAGCAGCTTATCTGGGGCCTCTGGGACAGATACGCAGTATTTT.

The chain joins TRBV20-1 to TRBJ2-2; 8 positions agree with TRBD2. The CDR3 covers 14 residues. The trim removed 3 bases at V and 5 bases at J, leaving 5 bases unmatched. CDR1 is DFQATT, CDR2 SNEGSKA, per germline (reference sequence). CDR3 amino acids: CSARSGSGTGELFF. For the CDR3, the DNA is TGCAGTGCTAGGAGCGGGAGCGGAACCGGGGAGCTGTTTTTT.

CDR3 amino acids: CASSQGGKAYEQYF. DNA for the CDR3: TGTGCCAGCAGCCAGGGGGGAAAAGCTTACGAGCAGTACTTC. V is TRBV5-6 and J is TRBJ2-7; D possibly corresponds to TRBD1 (7 bases). V was shortened by 4 bases and J by 4 bases, with 15 bases between the two germline ends. The CDR3 length is 14 residues. Per the germline V gene, CDR1 is SGHDT and CDR2 is YYEEEE.

In this sample, this clonotype turned up many times. The chain employs TRBV4-2 and TRBJ2-1, with 7 bases lining up with TRBD2. Losses at the gene ends were 0 bases for V and 2 bases for J; bases not matched to a gene: 7. Germline CDR1 and CDR2: LGHNA and YNFKEQ. This CDR3 comprises 17 residues. CDR3 bases: TGTGCCAGCAGCCAAGATGGTGGGAGGGGCGCCTACAATGAGCAGTTCTTC. This encodes CASSQDGGRGAYNEQFF.

The table lists this clonotype with many counts. This chain uses TRBV9 with TRBJ1-2; 7 nucleotides line up with TRBD1. The V gene end was trimmed by 0 bases and the J gene end by 4 bases; junction bases not matched to a gene: 6. The CDR3 has 15 amino acids. Per the germline V gene, CDR1 is SGDLS and CDR2 is YYNGEE. CDR3 DNA sequence: TGTGCCAGCAGCGTAGATCCAGGGGGAACCTATGGCTACACCTTC. Encoded protein: CASSVDPGGTYGYTF.

This clonotype appeared once. The chain has TRBV5-1 and TRBJ1-2, with unresolved D. V lost 5 bases to trimming and J lost 2 bases, with 13 bases between them. Germline CDR1 and CDR2: SGHRS and YFSETQ. CDR3 size: 14 residues. The CDR3 here is CASRSEQANYGYTF. The CDR3 nucleotides read TGCGCCAGCAGGAGTGAGCAGGCAAACTATGGCTACACCTTC. The full variable domain, in which reference TRBV5-1 and TRBJ1-2 provide the parts outside the CDR3, is KAGVTQTPRYLIKTRGQQVTLSCSPISGHRSVSWYQQTPGQGLQFLFEYFSETQRNKGNFPGRFSGRQFSNSRSEMNVSTLELGDSALYLCASRSEQANYGYTFGSGTRLTVV.

This clonotype was seen a handful of times. The genes are TRBV29-1 and TRBJ1-2, with D perhaps TRBD1 (5 bases). Germline V gene sequence: CDR1 SQVTM, CDR2 ANQGSEA. With 4 bases removed from V and 2 bases from J, the gap between germline ends came to 14 bases. There are 14 residues in the CDR3. CDR3 coding DNA: TGCAGCGTTGTTAGTCCGCGGACAAACTATGGCTACACCTTC. It codes for CSVVSPRTNYGYTF. The full variable domain, in which reference TRBV29-1 and TRBJ1-2 provide the parts outside the CDR3, is SAVISQKPSRDICQRGTSLTIQCQVDSQVTMMFWYRQQPGQSLTLIATANQGSEATYESGFVIDKFPISRPNLTFSTLTVSNMSPEDSSIYLCSVVSPRTNYGYTFGSGTRLTVV.

Ten or more counts support this clonotype. The chain carries TRBV12-3 or TRBV12-4 and TRBJ2-3; 8 nucleotides match TRBD1. V was pared by 5 bases and J by 2 bases, with 6 bases of the junction left unmatched. CDR3 length: 15 amino acids. This CDR3 is CASSLRTGYTDTQYF. In DNA form, the CDR3 reads TGTGCCAGCAGTCTCCGGACAGGGTACACAGATACGCAGTATTTT.

The chain uses TRBV20-1 and TRBJ1-2; D perhaps matches TRBD1 (5 bases). V lost 0 bases to trimming and J lost 4 bases, with 9 bases between them. The CDR3 runs 13 residues. Germline V CDR1 and CDR2: DFQATT, SNEGSKA (reference sequence). The CDR3 here is CSARDGTVYGYTF. DNA of the CDR3: TGCAGTGCTAGAGATGGGACGGTCTATGGCTACACCTTC.

This clonotype was found many times. The CDR3 bases are TGCGCCAGCAGCCAACAGGGAGGCAATCAGCCCCAGCATTTT. Its protein is CASSQQGGNQPQHF. This chain connects TRBV4-1 to TRBJ1-5; the D gene is possibly TRBD1 (5 bases). Germline values: CDR1 MGHRA, CDR2 YSYEKL. The CDR3 is made up of 14 amino acids. The germline V and J ends were trimmed by 2 bases and 2 bases, with 7 bases remaining between them.

This clonotype was seen many times. The CDR3 here is CSAPYHSPDTQYF. The CDR3 nucleotides read TGCAGTGCTCCTTACCACTCACCAGATACGCAGTATTTT. The chain employs TRBV20-1 and TRBJ2-3; D gene uncertain. The CDR3 totals 13 residues. Trimming cost V 5 bases and J 4 bases, with 13 bases left between them. Germline values: CDR1 DFQATT, CDR2 SNEGSKA (reference sequence).

This clonotype came up many times. V is TRBV18 and J is TRBJ2-1; 7 bases match TRBD2. The germline gives CDR1 KGHSH, CDR2 LQKENI. This CDR3 comprises 17 residues. After removal of 6 bases from V and 1 base from J, the junction contained 12 bases not matched to a gene. As DNA, the CDR3 is TGTGCCAGCTCCCCCGGGGGAATGCGGGAGTCCTACAATGAGCAGTTCTTC. Protein: CASSPGGMRESYNEQFF.

With respect to this clonotype: The junction does not match germline at one end; this may be a read error. CDR3 amino acids: CASSQDRRQLAF. The DNA of the CDR3 is TGTGCCAGCAGCCAAGATCGTAGACAGCTCGCCTTC. The J gene is TRBJ2-1, the V gene TRBV4-2; D perhaps matches TRBD1 (5 bases). CDR3 length: 12 amino acids. Germline CDR1 LGHNA, CDR2 YNFKEQ.

The chain recombines TRBV20-1 with TRBJ2-7; D perhaps matches TRBD2 (5 bases). This CDR3 comprises 15 residues. The germline CDR1 and CDR2 sequences are DFQATT and SNEGSKA (reference sequence). Trimming cost V 7 bases and J 0 bases, with 19 bases left between them. Here the CDR3 reads CSVQDSIPSSYEQYF. DNA of the CDR3: TGCAGTGTTCAGGACTCAATCCCCAGCTCCTACGAGCAGTACTTC.

This clonotype came up a few times. This chain connects TRBV20-1 to TRBJ2-1; 10 bases line up with TRBD2. Per germline, CDR1 DFQATT and CDR2 SNEGSKA (reference sequence). This CDR3 contains 13 residues. V lost 1 base and J lost 8; bases outside the gene matches: 2. DNA of the CDR3: TGCAGTGCTAGAGTACTAGCGGGACATGAGCAGTTCTTC. Protein sequence: CSARVLAGHEQFF.

The chain has TRBV29-1 and TRBJ2-3; a possible D gene is TRBD2 (6 bases). The germline V and J ends were trimmed by 3 bases and 5 bases, with 9 bases remaining between them. CDR3 length: 12 residues. The germline gives CDR1 SQVTM, CDR2 ANQGSEA. CDR3 region: CSVEEGGDTQYF. CDR3 nucleotide sequence: TGCAGCGTTGAGGAGGGTGGAGATACGCAGTATTTT.

The chain combines TRBV7-8 with TRBJ2-1; 7 bases fit TRBD2. Germline V gene data show CDR1 as SGHVS and CDR2 as FQNEAQ. The CDR3 is made up of 16 amino acids. The V segment lost 1 base and the J segment 7 bases; nucleotides outside the gene matches: 10. In DNA, the CDR3 is TGTGCCAGCAGCTTAGTGGTGGGAGGGCGAGGAAATGAGCAGTTCTTC. Protein: CASSLVVGGRGNEQFF.

This clonotype was detected ten times or more. The rearrangement links TRBV5-1 to TRBJ2-3; D is uncertain. Germline CDR1 SGHRS, CDR2 YFSETQ. The CDR3 totals 16 residues. Trimming left V 4 bases short and J 2 bases short, with 17 bases between. The DNA for the CDR3 is TGCGCCAGCAGCCTAGACGGGTCCCTACCCACAGATACGCAGTATTTT. Protein sequence: CASSLDGSLPTDTQYF.

This clonotype was counted ten times or more. This chain uses TRBV24-1 with TRBJ2-3; 8 nucleotides match TRBD2. The CDR3 runs to 16 residues. After removal of 4 bases from V and 7 bases from J, the junction contained 12 bases not matched to a gene. Germline CDR1 reads KGHDR; CDR2 reads SFDVKD. The CDR3 DNA reads as TGTGCCACCAGTGACCCTGTAGCGGGACCGGTGAATACGCAGTATTTT. Amino acids: CATSDPVAGPVNTQYF.

The genes are TRBV7-3 and TRBJ2-2; no clear D. Trimming took off 2 bases at V and 1 base at J, with 8 bases between the two ends. The CDR3 consists of 15 residues. Germline V lookup: CDR1 SGHTA, CDR2 FQGTGA. DNA of the CDR3: TGTGCCAGCAGCTTATTACAGAAGAACACCGGGGAGCTGTTTTTT. Protein: CASSLLQKNTGELFF. Using reference TRBV7-3 and TRBJ2-2 for the parts outside the CDR3, the full variable domain is GAGVSQTPSNKVTEKGKYVELRCDPISGHTALYWYRQSLGQGPEFLIYFQGTGAADDSGLPNDRFFAVRPEGSVSTLKIQRTERGDSAVYLCASSLLQKNTGELFFGEGSRLTVL.

The V call is TRBV6-1, the J call TRBJ2-2; possibly TRBD2 for D (6 bases). The V and J ends lost 7 bases and 5 bases respectively, with 20 bases between them. The CDR3 length is 16 residues. Germline assignment: CDR1 MNHNS and CDR2 SASEGT. The CDR3 loop is CASTSPRGAGTGELFF. The CDR3, as DNA: TGTGCCAGCACCTCTCCCCGTGGCGCGGGGACCGGGGAGCTGTTTTTT.

Ten or more counts support this clonotype. V and J are TRBV4-1 and TRBJ2-2; D unresolved. Deletions cut 4 bases from V and 4 bases from J, with 10 bases between. This CDR3 has 14 residues. Looked up from germline, CDR1 is MGHRA and CDR2 is YSYEKL. The CDR3: CASSRTESTGELFF. CDR3 coding DNA: TGCGCCAGCAGCCGCACCGAATCCACCGGGGAGCTGTTTTTT.

This clonotype was seen repeatedly, ten times or more. The J gene is TRBJ2-3, the V gene TRBV20-1; 8 bases map to TRBD2. The CDR3 contains 15 residues. The junction had 5 bases not matched to a gene; V was cut back by 3 bases and J by 0 bases. CDR1 and CDR2 (germline): DFQATT, SNEGSKA (reference sequence). CDR3 in amino acids: CSARRLAFSTDTQYF. The CDR3 coding sequence is TGCAGTGCTAGGAGACTAGCGTTTAGCACAGATACGCAGTATTTT.

Concerning this clonotype: A single base separates this from a much larger clone, so it may be a read error. Without the conserved terminal phenylalanine or tryptophan, this CDR3 likely stems from a read error. J is TRBJ2-7 and V is TRBV18; tentatively, D is TRBD1 (6 bases). The germline V gene has CDR1 KGHSH and CDR2 LQKENI. Trimming stripped 6 bases from V and 0 bases from J, with 21 bases between. The CDR3 runs to 17 residues. In DNA, the CDR3 is TGTGCCAGCTCCTACTTAAACTACAGGACAGTCTCCTACGAGCAGTACTCC. Its protein is CASSYLNYRTVSYEQYS.

This clonotype was counted ten times or more. The genes are TRBV7-2 and TRBJ2-7; possibly TRBD1 for D (5 bases). V lost 3 bases and J 2 bases, leaving 14 bases between the germline ends. The V gene's germline CDR1 is SGHTA and CDR2 FQGNSA. This CDR3 spans 15 amino acids. CDR3 nucleotide sequence: TGTGCCAGCAGCTTTCGAACAGGCCCCACCTACGAGCAGTACTTC. Translated, it gives CASSFRTGPTYEQYF.

This clonotype came up a few times. The genes are TRBV10-1 and TRBJ1-2; D uncertain. The V end lost 0 bases, the J end lost 5 bases, and 7 bases lay between the germline ends. The CDR3 has 13 residues. Germline V lookup: CDR1 WNHNN, CDR2 SYGVQD (reference sequence). DNA for the CDR3: TGCGCCAGCAGTGAGTCGCCGAGGTATGGCTACACCTTC. Its protein product is CASSESPRYGYTF.

The chain combines TRBV7-3 with TRBJ2-1, with 12 bases identical to TRBD2. Germline V gene sequence: CDR1 SGHTA, CDR2 FQGTGA. This CDR3 comprises 20 residues. Germline trimming cut 5 bases from V and 5 bases from J; bases unmatched to any gene: 19. DNA of the CDR3: TGTGCCAGCAGCCAAACTAGCGGGAGGCTCTCATCAGCCAGAGACAATGAGCAGTTCTTC. Translating it yields CASSQTSGRLSSARDNEQFF.

The V call is TRBV29-1, the J call TRBJ2-7, with D perhaps matching TRBD1 (6 bases). The CDR3 contains 13 residues. V shed 6 bases and J shed 4 bases, with 16 bases lying between them. CDR1 and CDR2 (germline): SQVTM, ANQGSEA. CDR3 residues: CSVGQREKYEQYF. The CDR3 nucleotides read TGCAGCGTCGGACAGCGAGAAAAGTACGAGCAGTACTTC.